Following are 10 T cell receptor beta chains from one sample sequenced in a study of cytomegalovirus exposure and HLA in healthy donors. PCR employed 60 Vbeta and 13 Jbeta primers. Sequencing was performed with immunoSEQ multiplex PCR; in TCRdb, only in-frame clones are kept and a portion is missing. The repertoire holds 75,000 to 100,000 clones, with around three quarters as singletons. The sequenced sample was PBMCs. Every receptor here comes from a man in his 60s in good health and CMV-seropositive.

For the CDR3, the DNA is TGTGCCAGCCAAGGAGCAGGGGCGGGCGAGCAGTTCTTC. Translation gives CASQGAGAGEQFF. The chain has TRBV6-6 and TRBJ2-1; a possible D gene is TRBD1 (6 bases). Trimming shortened V by 8 bases and J by 10 bases, and 18 bases separated the two germline ends. Per germline, CDR1 MNHNY and CDR2 SVGAGI (reference sequence). The length of the CDR3 is 13 residues.

The CDR3 sequence: CASSYSDRDYTF. CDR3 in DNA: TGTGCCAGCAGTTACTCAGACAGGGACTACACCTTC. This chain links TRBV6-5 with TRBJ1-2; 7 positions agree with TRBD1. The germline gives CDR1 MNHEY, CDR2 SVGAGI. The CDR3 loop spans 12 amino acids. Trimming cost V 0 bases and J 10 bases; bases outside gene matches: 2.

V gene TRBV10-1 combines with J gene TRBJ2-5; 9 nucleotides align to TRBD2. The V and J ends lost 5 bases and 3 bases, in that order; junction bases with no gene match: 10. The CDR3 sequence is 16 residues long. Germline values: CDR1 WNHNN, CDR2 SYGVQD (reference sequence). The CDR3 DNA reads as TGCGCCAGCAGTAAAAGCGGGGGGCTTACAGAAGAGACCCAGTACTTC. Translated: CASSKSGGLTEETQYF.

The rearrangement links TRBV28 to TRBJ2-4; no reliable D call. In germline, CDR1 is MDHEN, CDR2 SYDVKM. V was shortened by 2 bases and J by 9 bases, with 11 bases between the two germline ends. The CDR3 has 13 amino acids. The CDR3 region is CASSLVKSVIQYF. The CDR3 coding sequence is TGTGCCAGCAGTTTAGTAAAGTCGGTCATTCAGTACTTC.

V usage is TRBV7-2 and J usage is TRBJ2-2; D remains ambiguous. This CDR3 is 13 amino acids long. Between the trimmed V and J ends, which lost 5 bases and 4 bases, there was a span of 8 bases. Looked up from germline, CDR1 is SGHTA and CDR2 is FQGNSA. DNA for the CDR3: TGTGCCAGCAGCCCCATACTCACCGGGGAGCTGTTTTTT. This codes for CASSPILTGELFF. The complete variable domain, with remaining parts taken from reference TRBV7-2 and TRBJ2-2, reads GAGVSQSPSNKVTEKGKDVELRCDPISGHTALYWYRQSLGQGLEFLIYFQGNSAPDKSGLPSDRFSAERTGGSVSTLTIQRTQQEDSAVYLCASSPILTGELFFGEGSRLTVL.

This clone has a handful of counts. The chain uses TRBV18 and TRBJ2-7, with D possibly matching TRBD2 (6 bases). This CDR3 comprises 14 residues. Trimming took 2 bases from V and 2 from J, leaving 10 bases between them. CDR1 and CDR2 from the germline V gene are KGHSH and LQKENI. The DNA for the CDR3 is TGTGCCAGCTCACCAGGCGGGGAACCCTACGAGCAGTACTTC. Amino acid sequence: CASSPGGEPYEQYF.

A single count supports this clone. The chain recombines TRBV5-1 with TRBJ2-3; D is unresolved. The V end lost 2 bases, the J end lost 5 bases, and 12 bases lay between the germline ends. Per germline, CDR1 SGHRS and CDR2 YFSETQ. The length of the CDR3 is 14 residues. CDR3 DNA: TGCGCCAGCAGCTTATACCCAGCAGGAGATACGCAGTATTTT. Amino acid sequence: CASSLYPAGDTQYF.

The J gene is TRBJ2-7, the V gene TRBV5-6; 12 nucleotides match TRBD2. This CDR3 comprises 18 residues. Losses at the gene ends were 0 bases for V and 4 bases for J; bases not matched to a gene: 11. Germline V lookup: CDR1 SGHDT, CDR2 YYEEEE. CDR3 amino acids: CASSLASGGAVSSYEQYF. The CDR3 DNA reads as TGTGCCAGCAGCTTGGCTAGCGGGGGGGCGGTTAGTTCTTACGAGCAGTACTTC.

This rearrangement joins TRBV6-4 to TRBJ2-3; the match to TRBD2 covers 9 bases. Germline V CDR1 and CDR2: MRHNA, SNTAGT. V dropped 8 bases and J dropped 4; count of bases not matched to a gene: 7. The CDR3 has 14 amino acids. In DNA form, the CDR3 reads TGTGCCAGCGCGGCTAGCGGGGCTGCAGATACGCAGTATTTT. Its protein is CASAASGAADTQYF.

This chain links TRBV7-8 with TRBJ2-7, with D possibly being TRBD2 (7 bases). This CDR3 has 15 amino acids. Germline V gives CDR1 SGHVS, CDR2 FQNEAQ. Trimming took off 1 base at V and 0 bases at J, with 10 bases between the two ends. The DNA for the CDR3 is TGTGCCAGCAGCTTAGTTCGGGGGGCCTCCTACGAGCAGTACTTC. Translation: CASSLVRGASYEQYF.